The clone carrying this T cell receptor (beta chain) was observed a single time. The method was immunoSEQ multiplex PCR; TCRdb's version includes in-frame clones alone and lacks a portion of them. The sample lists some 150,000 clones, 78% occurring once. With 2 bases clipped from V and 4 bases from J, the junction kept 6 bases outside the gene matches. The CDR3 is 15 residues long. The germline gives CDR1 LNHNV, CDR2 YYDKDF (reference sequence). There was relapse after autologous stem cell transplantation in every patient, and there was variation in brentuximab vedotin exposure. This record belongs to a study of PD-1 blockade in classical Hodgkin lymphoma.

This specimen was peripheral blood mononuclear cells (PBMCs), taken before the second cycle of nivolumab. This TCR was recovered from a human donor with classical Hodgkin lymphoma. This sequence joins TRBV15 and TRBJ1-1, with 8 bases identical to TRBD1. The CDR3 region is CATSRRTGPGTEAFF. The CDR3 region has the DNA TGTGCCACCAGCAGAAGGACAGGGCCGGGCACTGAAGCTTTCTTT.